One T cell receptor (beta chain) is described in this entry. Its antigen is not identified. The sample comes from a study of graft-versus-host responses after intestinal transplantation. The study's findings and limits: Recipient bone marrow held GvH clones, some seen earlier in ileum or blood.

Clones were sequenced by immunoSEQ multiplex PCR, and TCRdb holds only the in-frame ones, with some missing. The table lists tens of thousands of clones, 75% to 95% of them singletons. This receptor was identified in a human donor who received an intestinal transplant. The sample consisted of unstimulated CD8+ T cells sorted from spleen or lymph node cells, taken before intestinal transplant.

The CDR3 region is CASSGRVTTGELFF. The CDR3 DNA sequence: TGTGCCAGCAGCGGCAGGGTTACGACCGGGGAGCTGTTTTTT. The chain is built from TRBV9 and TRBJ2-2; possible D gene TRBD1, 5 bases. V gave up 3 bases and J gave up 5 bases, with 11 bases separating them. Germline V gene sequence: CDR1 SGDLS, CDR2 YYNGEE. The CDR3 is 14 residues long. Drawing the rest from reference TRBV9 and TRBJ2-2, the complete variable domain is DSGVTQTPKHLITATGQRVTLRCSPRSGDLSVYWYQQSLDQGLQFLIQYYNGEERAKGNILERFSAQQFPDLHSELNLSSLELGDSALYFCASSGRVTTGELFFGEGSRLTVL.